Following are 24 T cell receptor beta chains from one sample sequenced in a study of cytomegalovirus exposure and HLA in healthy donors (dated by TCRdb to 2016 to 2017). The library was prepared using the immunoSEQ multiplex PCR assay. For the multiplex PCR, a mixture combining 60 forward primers for TCR Vbeta segments and 13 reverse primers for TCR Jbeta segments was used. The clones in this table, taken by TCRdb from immuneACCESS, are in-frame only. Not every clone is retained; where verified, under half of the shortfall comes from an unresolved V gene, and the cause of the rest is unknown. The sample table contains about 93,000 clones; only one count was recorded for 78% of them. The top ten constitute about 3% of the sample. The sample comprised PBMCs. The receptors come from a woman aged 40-49 years in good health and CMV-seronegative.

This chain uses TRBV5-1 with TRBJ2-3, with 7 nucleotides matching TRBD2. Per germline, CDR1 SGHRS and CDR2 YFSETQ. The CDR3 consists of 13 residues. The trim removed 6 bases at V and 5 bases at J, leaving 6 bases unmatched. The CDR3 protein is CASMGVAGDTQYF. In DNA form, the CDR3 reads TGCGCCAGCATGGGAGTAGCGGGAGATACGCAGTATTTT.

This rearrangement joins TRBV5-1 to TRBJ1-1, with D possibly matching TRBD1 (6 bases). The V end was cut by 0 bases, the J end by 0 bases, with 9 bases between. Germline V lookup: CDR1 SGHRS, CDR2 YFSETQ. This CDR3 comprises 15 residues. CDR3 residues: CASSLAGQMNTEAFF. CDR3 nucleotides: TGCGCCAGCAGCTTGGCTGGACAGATGAACACTGAAGCTTTCTTT.

A few counts support this clone. The rearrangement joins TRBV5-1 to TRBJ2-7, with D perhaps TRBD2 (6 bases). In germline, CDR1 is SGHRS, CDR2 YFSETQ. V shed 4 bases and J shed 5 bases, with 16 bases lying between them. The CDR3 has 14 amino acids. The CDR3 reads CASSTSGTRDEQYF. The CDR3 region has the DNA TGCGCCAGCAGCACGTCCGGGACTCGGGACGAGCAGTACTTC.

The chain links TRBV6-1 to TRBJ2-7, with 7 bases matching TRBD1. Germline V CDR1 and CDR2: MNHNS, SASEGT. The CDR3 consists of 15 residues. The ends lost 6 bases at V and 6 bases at J; junction bases unmatched: 14. DNA for the CDR3: TGTGCCAGCAGCTGGAACAGGGGAGCTCGCGGCGAGCAGTACTTC. Translating it yields CASSWNRGARGEQYF.

V gene TRBV9 combines with J gene TRBJ2-2; D ambiguous. CDR1 SGDLS and CDR2 YYNGEE come from the germline V gene. The V end lost 1 base, the J end lost 0 bases, and 10 bases lay between the germline ends. The CDR3 is 16 amino acids. The CDR3 loop is CASSVSHRPNTGELFF. The DNA for the CDR3 is TGTGCCAGCAGCGTAAGCCACAGACCGAACACCGGGGAGCTGTTTTTT.

The chain links TRBV4-2 to TRBJ1-2; D gene ambiguous. The CDR3 sequence is 16 residues long. V shed 0 bases and J shed 3 bases, with 14 bases lying between them. Germline lookup yields CDR1 LGHNA and CDR2 YNFKEQ. CDR3 region: CASSQDRGGRDYGYTF. The CDR3 DNA reads as TGTGCCAGCAGCCAAGATCGAGGAGGGAGGGACTATGGCTACACCTTC.

This chain links TRBV27 with TRBJ1-2, with TRBD1 identical over 11 bases. V trimming: 6 bases; J trimming: 0 bases; junction bases outside the gene matches: 0. Looked up from germline, CDR1 is MNHEY and CDR2 is SMNVEV (reference sequence). CDR3 length: 14 residues. The CDR3 bases are TGTGCCAGCAGGGGACAGGGGGCTAACTATGGCTACACCTTC. Translating gives CASRGQGANYGYTF.

The chain joins TRBV7-8 to TRBJ1-5; D remains unclear. V was trimmed by 2 bases and J by 7 bases, leaving 6 bases between them. The germline V gene has CDR1 SGHVS and CDR2 FQNEAQ. The CDR3 runs 12 residues. The CDR3: CASSLLQQPQHF. The DNA for the CDR3 is TGTGCCAGCAGCTTATTACAGCAGCCCCAGCATTTT.

The genes are TRBV5-1 and TRBJ2-3; 11 bases are a match to TRBD2. V was clipped by 0 bases and J by 0 bases; unmatched bases: 0. Per the germline V gene, CDR1 is SGHRS and CDR2 is YFSETQ. The CDR3 is 16 residues long. The CDR3 bases are TGCGCCAGCAGCTTGGGACTAGCGGGAAGCACAGATACGCAGTATTTT. It yields the protein CASSLGLAGSTDTQYF.

The chain has TRBV19 and TRBJ2-7; 9 nucleotides line up with TRBD2. Germline CDR1 and CDR2: LNHDA and SQIVND (reference sequence). The V and J ends lost 1 base and 8 bases, in that order; junction bases with no gene match: 6. The CDR3 runs to 14 residues. CDR3 coding DNA: TGTGCCAGTAGTATAGGAGGAGCGGGAGGAAAGCAGTACTTC. It specifies CASSIGGAGGKQYF.

The chain joins TRBV28 to TRBJ1-2; TRBD1 aligns across 7 bases. Germline CDR1 and CDR2: MDHEN and SYDVKM. This CDR3 region has 14 residues. The ends lost 2 bases at V and 6 bases at J; junction bases unmatched: 6. The CDR3 region is CASSLRARGDGYTF. In nucleotides, the CDR3 is TGTGCCAGCAGTTTAAGGGCCAGGGGGGATGGCTACACCTTC.

This chain uses TRBV30 with TRBJ2-7; tentatively, D is TRBD2 (6 bases). The germline V gene has CDR1 GTSNPN and CDR2 SVGIG (reference sequence). This CDR3 contains 15 residues. Trimming took 4 bases from V and 5 from J, leaving 21 bases between them. CDR3 residues: CAWTRAGLEANEQYF. The CDR3 coding sequence is TGTGCCTGGACCCGGGCGGGGCTTGAGGCTAACGAGCAGTACTTC. Together with reference TRBV30 and TRBJ2-7, the CDR3 gives the full variable domain: SQTIHQWPATLVQPVGSPLSLECTVEGTSNPNLYWYRQAAGRGLQLLFYSVGIGQISSEVPQNLSASRPQDRQFILSSKKLLLSDSGFYLCAWTRAGLEANEQYFGPGTRLTVT.

J is TRBJ1-4 and V is TRBV7-9; D possibly corresponds to TRBD1 (5 bases). Trimming stripped 4 bases from V and 6 bases from J, with 18 bases between. This CDR3 has 16 amino acids. Per germline, CDR1 SEHNR and CDR2 FQNEAQ (reference sequence). The CDR3 protein is CASSSGERGGDEKLFF. CDR3 bases: TGTGCCAGCAGCTCCGGGGAGCGGGGGGGTGATGAAAAACTGTTTTTT.

This clone has a handful of counts. The gene calls are TRBV5-1 and TRBJ2-1; 8 bases align to TRBD1. The V segment lost 8 bases and the J segment 7 bases; nucleotides outside the gene matches: 14. The CDR3 consists of 15 residues. CDR1 and CDR2 (germline): SGHRS, YFSETQ. The CDR3 DNA sequence: TGCGCCAGTGGATGGACAGGGAGTGGTGGAAATGAGCAGTTCTTC. It translates to CASGWTGSGGNEQFF.

J is TRBJ1-2 and V is TRBV7-9, with 8 nucleotides matching TRBD1. In germline, CDR1 is SEHNR, CDR2 FQNEAQ (reference sequence). J gave up 3 bases and V 4 bases, and 4 bases lay outside the gene matches. The CDR3 covers 14 residues. CDR3 region: CASSSTGADYGYTF. The CDR3 coding sequence is TGTGCCAGCAGCTCGACAGGGGCGGACTATGGCTACACCTTC.

V usage is TRBV28 and J usage is TRBJ2-7; 9 bases align to TRBD1. CDR1 and CDR2 (germline): MDHEN, SYDVKM. The length of the CDR3 is 16 residues. Unmatched junction bases numbered 8, after V lost 5 bases and J lost 0 bases. The CDR3 region has the DNA TGTGCCAGCAGTCCACCACCGGGACAGGGCTCCTACGAGCAGTACTTC. Translation: CASSPPPGQGSYEQYF.

J is TRBJ2-7 and V is TRBV15, with D unclear. In germline, CDR1 is LNHNV, CDR2 YYDKDF (reference sequence). There are 13 residues in the CDR3. Trimming shortened V by 1 base and J by 2 bases, and 6 bases separated the two germline ends. In DNA form, the CDR3 reads TGTGCCACCAGCAGAGTATCCCCCTACGAGCAGTACTTC. Its protein product is CATSRVSPYEQYF.

This clone was seen a few times. As DNA, the CDR3 is TGTGCCAGCAGCCAACAGAGGGAGACTGAAGCTTTCTTT. Residues: CASSQQRETEAFF. This chain connects TRBV6-5 to TRBJ1-1; no clear D gene. V was shortened by 6 bases and J by 5 bases, with 13 bases between the two germline ends. This CDR3 has 13 amino acids. Germline CDR1 MNHEY, CDR2 SVGAGI.

The chain couples TRBV5-4 to TRBJ2-1, with TRBD1 matching over 8 bases. The germline V gene has CDR1 SGHNT and CDR2 YYREEE (reference sequence). V dropped 2 bases and J dropped 8; count of bases not matched to a gene: 6. This CDR3 comprises 14 residues. CDR3 protein: CASSLRTGLDEQFF. CDR3 DNA sequence: TGTGCCAGCAGCTTAAGGACAGGGCTCGATGAGCAGTTCTTC.

The chain couples TRBV7-2 to TRBJ2-5; 9 bases line up with TRBD2. Per the germline V gene, CDR1 is SGHTA and CDR2 is FQGNSA. Trimming at V came to 1 base and at J to 1 base, leaving 7 bases not matched to a gene. The CDR3 runs to 17 residues. CDR3 sequence: CASSLGLAGGLQETQYF. CDR3 sequence (DNA): TGTGCCAGCAGCTTAGGGTTGGCGGGAGGGCTCCAAGAGACCCAGTACTTC.

This clone turned up a few times. This chain uses TRBV6-5 with TRBJ1-1, with D perhaps matching TRBD1 (6 bases). This CDR3 has 15 residues. In germline, CDR1 is MNHEY, CDR2 SVGAGI. V dropped 5 bases and J dropped 5 bases, with 18 bases sitting between them. Here the CDR3 DNA reads TGTGCCAGCAGTGTGACAGGTTCCCCTACAACTGAAGCTTTCTTT. It codes for CASSVTGSPTTEAFF.

V gene TRBV7-8 combines with J gene TRBJ1-2; maybe TRBD1 (5 bases). Between the trimmed V and J ends, which lost 1 base and 5 bases, there was a span of 11 bases. This CDR3 has 14 amino acids. The germline CDR1 and CDR2 sequences are SGHVS and FQNEAQ. The CDR3 spells CASSLGWTQYGYTF. CDR3 in DNA: TGTGCCAGCAGCTTAGGATGGACACAGTATGGCTACACCTTC.

The chain uses TRBV7-2 and TRBJ2-5; D perhaps matches TRBD2 (5 bases). The CDR3 is 20 amino acids. CDR1 and CDR2 from the germline V gene are SGHTA and FQGNSA. V gave up 0 bases and J gave up 5 bases, with 28 bases separating them. The CDR3 DNA reads as TGTGCCAGCAGCTTAGCCACTGTTGGGGAGTCTCCGCTTAGGCAGGAGACCCAGTACTTC. Translating gives CASSLATVGESPLRQETQYF.

The V gene is TRBV5-4, the J gene TRBJ2-7, with D tentatively TRBD1 (6 bases). Per the germline V gene, CDR1 is SGHNT and CDR2 is YYREEE (reference sequence). The V end lost 4 bases, the J end lost 3 bases, and 17 bases lay between the germline ends. The CDR3 contains 15 residues. The CDR3 bases are TGTGCCAGCAGCGATTACAGGGAGCCCAACTACGAGCAGTACTTC. It translates to CASSDYREPNYEQYF.